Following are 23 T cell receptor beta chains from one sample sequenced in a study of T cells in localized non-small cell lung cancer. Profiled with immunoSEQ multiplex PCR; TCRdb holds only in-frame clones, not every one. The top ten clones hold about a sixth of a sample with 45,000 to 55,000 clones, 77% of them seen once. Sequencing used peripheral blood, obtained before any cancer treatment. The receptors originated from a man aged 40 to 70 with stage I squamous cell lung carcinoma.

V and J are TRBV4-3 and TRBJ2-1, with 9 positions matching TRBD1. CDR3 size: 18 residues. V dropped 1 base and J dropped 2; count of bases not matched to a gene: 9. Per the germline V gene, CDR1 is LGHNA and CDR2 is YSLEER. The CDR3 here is CASSQGRGRTGAYNEQFF. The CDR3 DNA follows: TGCGCCAGCAGCCAAGGGCGTGGACGGACAGGGGCCTACAATGAGCAGTTCTTC.

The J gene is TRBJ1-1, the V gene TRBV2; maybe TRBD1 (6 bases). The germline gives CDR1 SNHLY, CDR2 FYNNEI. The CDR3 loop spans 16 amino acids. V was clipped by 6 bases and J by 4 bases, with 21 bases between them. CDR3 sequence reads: CASRATTARQVTEAFF. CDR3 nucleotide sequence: TGTGCCAGCAGGGCTACGACAGCCCGACAGGTCACTGAAGCTTTCTTT.

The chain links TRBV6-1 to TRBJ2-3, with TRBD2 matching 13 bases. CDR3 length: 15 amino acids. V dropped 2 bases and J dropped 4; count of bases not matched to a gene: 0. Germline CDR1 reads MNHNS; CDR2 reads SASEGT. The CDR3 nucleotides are TGTGCCAGCAGTGAAACTAGCGGGGGGGCAGATACGCAGTATTTT. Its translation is CASSETSGGADTQYF.

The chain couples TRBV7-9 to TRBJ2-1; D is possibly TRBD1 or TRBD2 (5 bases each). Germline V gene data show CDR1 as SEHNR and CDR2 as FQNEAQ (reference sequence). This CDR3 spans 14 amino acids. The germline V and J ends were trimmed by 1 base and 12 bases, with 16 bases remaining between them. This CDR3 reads CASSLEEDTALQFF. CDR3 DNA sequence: TGTGCCAGCAGCTTAGAGGAGGACACCGCTTTGCAGTTCTTC.

CDR3 loop: CASSETDREAGEAFF. CDR3 bases: TGTGCCAGCAGCGAAACGGACAGGGAAGCGGGGGAAGCTTTCTTT. This chain connects TRBV6-5 to TRBJ1-1, with TRBD1 matching 8 bases. The germline V gene has CDR1 MNHEY and CDR2 SVGAGI. The CDR3 length is 15 residues. Germline trimming cut 6 bases from V and 8 bases from J; bases unmatched to any gene: 14.

CDR3 in DNA: TGTGCCAGCAGTTTGGCCGGGGGCAATGAGCAGTTCTTC. Its protein is CASSLAGGNEQFF. J is TRBJ2-1 and V is TRBV6-5, with a possible D match to TRBD2 (6 bases). The germline V gene encodes CDR1 MNHEY and CDR2 SVGAGI. The CDR3 covers 13 residues. V shed 4 bases and J shed 6 bases, with 10 bases lying between them.

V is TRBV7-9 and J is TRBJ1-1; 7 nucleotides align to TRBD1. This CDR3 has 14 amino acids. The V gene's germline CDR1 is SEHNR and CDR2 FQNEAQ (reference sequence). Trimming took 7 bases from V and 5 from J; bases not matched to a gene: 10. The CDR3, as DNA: TGTGCCAGCATTTACGGACAGGCAGGGACTGAAGCTTTCTTT. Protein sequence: CASIYGQAGTEAFF.

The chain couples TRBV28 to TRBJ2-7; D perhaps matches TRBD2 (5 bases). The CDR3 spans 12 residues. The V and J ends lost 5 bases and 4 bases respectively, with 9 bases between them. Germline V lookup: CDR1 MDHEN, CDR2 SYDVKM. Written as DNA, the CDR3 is TGTGCCAGCAGTCAAACGGGGTACGAGCAGTACTTC. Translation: CASSQTGYEQYF.

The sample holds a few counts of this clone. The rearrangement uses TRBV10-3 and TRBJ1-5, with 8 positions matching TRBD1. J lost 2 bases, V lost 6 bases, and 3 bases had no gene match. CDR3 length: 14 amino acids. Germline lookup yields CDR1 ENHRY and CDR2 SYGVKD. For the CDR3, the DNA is TGTGCCATCAGGGGACAGGCAGGCAATCAGCCCCAGCATTTT. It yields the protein CAIRGQAGNQPQHF.

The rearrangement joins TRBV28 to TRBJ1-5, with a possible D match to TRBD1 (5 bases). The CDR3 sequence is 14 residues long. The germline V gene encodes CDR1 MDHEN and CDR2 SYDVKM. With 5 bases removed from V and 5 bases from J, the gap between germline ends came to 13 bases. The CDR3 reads CASSETVGHQPQHF. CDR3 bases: TGTGCCAGCAGTGAGACAGTCGGACATCAGCCCCAGCATTTT.

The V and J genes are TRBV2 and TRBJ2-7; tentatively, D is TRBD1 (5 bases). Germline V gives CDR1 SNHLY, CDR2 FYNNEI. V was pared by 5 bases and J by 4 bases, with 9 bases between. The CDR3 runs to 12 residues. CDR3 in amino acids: CASSQTDYEQYF. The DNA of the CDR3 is TGTGCCAGCAGTCAGACAGATTACGAGCAGTACTTC.

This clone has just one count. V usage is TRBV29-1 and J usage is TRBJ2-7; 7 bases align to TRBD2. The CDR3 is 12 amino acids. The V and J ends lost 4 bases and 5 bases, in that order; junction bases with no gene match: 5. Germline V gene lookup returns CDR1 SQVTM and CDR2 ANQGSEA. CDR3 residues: CSVGEGRHEQYF. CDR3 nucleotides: TGCAGCGTTGGGGAGGGGCGCCACGAGCAGTACTTC.

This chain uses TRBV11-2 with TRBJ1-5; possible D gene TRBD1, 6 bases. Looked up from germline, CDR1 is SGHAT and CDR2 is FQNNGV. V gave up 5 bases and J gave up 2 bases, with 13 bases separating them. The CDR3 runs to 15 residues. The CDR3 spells CASSRDRSRNQPQHF. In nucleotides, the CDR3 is TGTGCCAGCAGCCGTGACAGGAGCCGCAATCAGCCCCAGCATTTT.

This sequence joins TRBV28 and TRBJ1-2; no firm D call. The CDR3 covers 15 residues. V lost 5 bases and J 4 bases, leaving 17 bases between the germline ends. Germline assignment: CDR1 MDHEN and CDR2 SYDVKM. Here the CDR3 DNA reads TGTGCCAGCAGTGCCGGCGGGGTTGAGGGCTATGGCTACACCTTC. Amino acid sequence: CASSAGGVEGYGYTF.

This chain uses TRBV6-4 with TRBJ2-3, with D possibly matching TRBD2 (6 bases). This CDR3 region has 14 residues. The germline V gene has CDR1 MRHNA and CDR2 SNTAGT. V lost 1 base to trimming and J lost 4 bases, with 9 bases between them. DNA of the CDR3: TGTGCCAGCAGTGACTTGGGGGGTTCAGATACGCAGTATTTT. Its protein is CASSDLGGSDTQYF.

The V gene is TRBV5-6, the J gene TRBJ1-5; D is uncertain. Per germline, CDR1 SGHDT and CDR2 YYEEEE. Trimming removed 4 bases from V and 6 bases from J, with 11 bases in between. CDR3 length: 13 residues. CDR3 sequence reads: CASSDGWGQPQHF. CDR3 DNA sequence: TGTGCCAGCAGCGACGGCTGGGGTCAGCCCCAGCATTTT.

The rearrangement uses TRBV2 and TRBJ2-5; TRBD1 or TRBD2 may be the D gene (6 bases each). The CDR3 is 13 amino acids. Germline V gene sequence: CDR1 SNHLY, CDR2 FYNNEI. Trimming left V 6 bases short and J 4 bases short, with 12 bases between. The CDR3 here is CASSGGQGETQYF. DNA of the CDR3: TGTGCCAGCAGCGGGGGCCAGGGAGAGACCCAGTACTTC.

The CDR3 protein is CASRVPGLQGAETDTQYF. The CDR3 DNA sequence: TGTGCCAGCAGGGTTCCCGGGCTACAGGGGGCCGAGACAGATACGCAGTATTTT. The J gene is TRBJ2-3, the V gene TRBV2, with 9 bases matching TRBD1. Germline CDR1 SNHLY, CDR2 FYNNEI. CDR3 length equals 18 residues. V shed 6 bases and J 3 bases; nucleotides not matched to a gene: 16.

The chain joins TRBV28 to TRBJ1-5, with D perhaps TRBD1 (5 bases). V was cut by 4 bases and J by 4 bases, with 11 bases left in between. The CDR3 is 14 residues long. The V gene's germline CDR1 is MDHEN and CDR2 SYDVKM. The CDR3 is CASSSTGRNQPQHF. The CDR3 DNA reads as TGTGCCAGCAGTTCCACAGGCAGGAATCAGCCCCAGCATTTT.

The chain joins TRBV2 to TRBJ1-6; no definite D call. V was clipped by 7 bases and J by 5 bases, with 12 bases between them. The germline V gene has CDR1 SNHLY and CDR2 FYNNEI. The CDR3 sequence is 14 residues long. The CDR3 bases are TGTGCCAGCACGGGATCCAGGAATAATTCACCCCTCCACTTT. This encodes CASTGSRNNSPLHF.

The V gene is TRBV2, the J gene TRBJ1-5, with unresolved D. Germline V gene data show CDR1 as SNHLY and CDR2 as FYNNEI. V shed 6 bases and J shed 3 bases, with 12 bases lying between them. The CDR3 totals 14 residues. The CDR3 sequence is CASRSDAINQPQHF. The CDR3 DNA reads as TGTGCCAGCAGGTCGGACGCAATCAATCAGCCCCAGCATTTT.

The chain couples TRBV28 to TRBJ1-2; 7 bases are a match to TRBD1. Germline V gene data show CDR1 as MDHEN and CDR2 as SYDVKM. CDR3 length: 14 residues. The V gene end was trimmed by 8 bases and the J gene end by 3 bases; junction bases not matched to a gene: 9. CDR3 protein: CASVSPGQYYGYTF. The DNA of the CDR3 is TGTGCCAGCGTTTCCCCGGGACAGTACTATGGCTACACCTTC.

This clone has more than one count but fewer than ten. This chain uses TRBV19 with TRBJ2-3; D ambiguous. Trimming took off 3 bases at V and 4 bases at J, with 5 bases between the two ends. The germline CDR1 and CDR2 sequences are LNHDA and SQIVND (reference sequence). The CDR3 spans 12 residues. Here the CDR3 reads CASSMLADTQYF. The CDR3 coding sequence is TGTGCCAGTAGTATGCTCGCAGATACGCAGTATTTT.